Listed below are T cell receptor beta chains from one sample, sequenced in a study of cytomegalovirus exposure and HLA in healthy donors. The protocol was immunoSEQ multiplex PCR, while the TCRdb copy is restricted to in-frame clones and leaves out a portion. The sample contains 140,000 to 150,000 clones, about 75% of which appear only once. The material sequenced was PBMCs. The receptors were sampled from a man aged 55 to 70 in good health and CMV-seronegative. CDR3s include the opening cysteine and the closing phenylalanine or tryptophan. Fields, in order: clone size, J gene, V gene, D gene, CDR3 DNA, CDR3 protein. D genes are given only for firm matches. Clone sizes are given selectively: once, few, many, or a class where the clone is expanded.

clone size: once
J gene: TRBJ1-1
V gene: TRBV5-1
D gene: .
CDR3 DNA: TGCGCCAGCAGCTTGCAACAGGCCGCGGCTGAAGCGTTCTTT
CDR3 protein: CASSLQQAAAEAFF

clone size: .
J gene: TRBJ1-2
V gene: TRBV5-3
D gene: .
CDR3 DNA: TGTGCCAGAAGCTCAACCAGGTCCGGTAACTATGGCTACACCTTC
CDR3 protein: CARSSTRSGNYGYTF

clone size: .
J gene: TRBJ2-5
V gene: TRBV7-3
D gene: .
CDR3 DNA: TGTGCCAGCAGCTTCATCGGAGGGAAAGGAGAGACCCAGTACTTC
CDR3 protein: CASSFIGGKGETQYF

clone size: .
J gene: TRBJ1-1
V gene: TRBV9
D gene: .
CDR3 DNA: TGTGCCAGCAGCGTCGCTCCCTCAGGGAACACTGAAGCTTTCTTT
CDR3 protein: CASSVAPSGNTEAFF

clone size: few
J gene: TRBJ2-7
V gene: TRBV10-2
D gene: .
CDR3 DNA: TGCGCCAGCAGTGAGTCGGCGGTCCGTCTCTACGAGCAGTACTTC
CDR3 protein: CASSESAVRLYEQYF

clone size: once
J gene: TRBJ1-1
V gene: TRBV27
D gene: .
CDR3 DNA: TGTGCCAGCAGTTGGCAGGGCATGAACACTGAAGCTTTCTTT
CDR3 protein: CASSWQGMNTEAFF

clone size: .
J gene: TRBJ2-1
V gene: TRBV7-3
D gene: .
CDR3 DNA: TGTGCCAGCAGCTTCAGCCTGGGTGGAGATGAGCAGTTCTTC
CDR3 protein: CASSFSLGGDEQFF

clone size: .
J gene: TRBJ2-1
V gene: TRBV5-1
D gene: .
CDR3 DNA: TGCGCCAGCAGCTTGGACGGTTCTAGCTCCTACAATGAGCAGTTCTTC
CDR3 protein: CASSLDGSSSYNEQFF

clone size: .
J gene: TRBJ1-1
V gene: TRBV14
D gene: .
CDR3 DNA: TGTGCCAGCAGCCAAGAAGTGGGGGGAGGGGACACTGAAGCTTTCTTT
CDR3 protein: CASSQEVGGGDTEAFF

clone size: .
J gene: TRBJ1-1
V gene: TRBV7-8
D gene: TRBD1
CDR3 DNA: TGTGCCAGCAGCCATACATGGTCCTGGACAGGGCTCGAAGCTTTCTTT
CDR3 protein: CASSHTWSWTGLEAFF

clone size: .
J gene: TRBJ2-5
V gene: TRBV5-6
D gene: TRBD1
CDR3 DNA: TGTGCCAGCACCGATCCGAGGGACAGGGGTGGAGAGACCCAGTACTTC
CDR3 protein: CASTDPRDRGGETQYF

clone size: few
J gene: TRBJ1-2
V gene: TRBV29-1
D gene: .
CDR3 DNA: TGCAGCGTTGAGGAGGTTAACTATGGCTACACCTTC
CDR3 protein: CSVEEVNYGYTF

clone size: .
J gene: TRBJ1-1
V gene: TRBV5-1
D gene: TRBD1
CDR3 DNA: TGCGCTTCAAGGCAGGGGGCCACTGAAGCTTTCTTT
CDR3 protein: CASRQGATEAFF

clone size: .
J gene: TRBJ1-1
V gene: TRBV29-1
D gene: .
CDR3 DNA: TGCAGCGCTACCGGCGGATGGTCCACTGAAGCTTTCTTT
CDR3 protein: CSATGGWSTEAFF

clone size: .
J gene: TRBJ2-4
V gene: TRBV30
D gene: .
CDR3 DNA: TGTGCCTGGAGCAACTCTCTAGCCGGGGGCATTCAGTACTTC
CDR3 protein: CAWSNSLAGGIQYF

clone size: once
J gene: TRBJ2-7
V gene: TRBV16
D gene: TRBD1
CDR3 DNA: TGTGCCAGCAGCCCTGGGACAGATCCGGACGAGCAGTACTTC
CDR3 protein: CASSPGTDPDEQYF

clone size: .
J gene: TRBJ2-2
V gene: TRBV27
D gene: TRBD1
CDR3 DNA: TGTGCCAGTCAGAGAACCAGACAGGGGGACTACACCGGGGAGCTGTTTTTT
CDR3 protein: CASQRTRQGDYTGELFF

clone size: .
J gene: TRBJ1-2
V gene: TRBV28
D gene: TRBD1
CDR3 DNA: TGTGCCAGCAGTCACAGGGGGGATGGCTACACCTTC
CDR3 protein: CASSHRGDGYTF

clone size: .
J gene: TRBJ2-1
V gene: TRBV7-3
D gene: TRBD2
CDR3 DNA: TGTGCCAGCAGCTTAGCGGGGAGGGACTACAATGAGCAGTTCTTC
CDR3 protein: CASSLAGRDYNEQFF

clone size: few
J gene: TRBJ1-2
V gene: TRBV7-3
D gene: .
CDR3 DNA: TGTGCCAGCAGTGAGGCAGAGGGCTATGGCTACACCTTC
CDR3 protein: CASSEAEGYGYTF

clone size: .
J gene: TRBJ2-6
V gene: TRBV7-3
D gene: .
CDR3 DNA: TGTGCCAGCAGCATCCCGACAGGCTCTGGGGCCAACGTCCTGACTTTC
CDR3 protein: CASSIPTGSGANVLTF

clone size: few
J gene: TRBJ1-2
V gene: TRBV27
D gene: TRBD1
CDR3 DNA: TGTGCCAGCAGTTTAGGACAGGAGAGAGCCTATGGCTACACCTTC
CDR3 protein: CASSLGQERAYGYTF

clone size: .
J gene: TRBJ2-3
V gene: TRBV10-3
D gene: TRBD2
CDR3 DNA: TGTGCCATCAGTGAGCGGGGTAGCGGGAGGGCCCCAGATACGCAGTATTTT
CDR3 protein: CAISERGSGRAPDTQYF

clone size: .
J gene: TRBJ1-6
V gene: TRBV6-1
D gene: .
CDR3 DNA: TGTGCCAGCGGGCCCCGGGAATCACCCCTCCACTTT
CDR3 protein: CASGPRESPLHF

clone size: .
J gene: TRBJ1-2
V gene: TRBV30
D gene: .
CDR3 DNA: TGTGCCTGGAGTGTCGGGGGGGCGCGGAGCTATGGCTACACCTTC
CDR3 protein: CAWSVGGARSYGYTF

clone size: few
J gene: TRBJ2-7
V gene: TRBV5-1
D gene: TRBD1
CDR3 DNA: TGCGCCAGCAGCTTGGGGTCCCGGGACAGGGCCACCTACGAGCAGTACTTC
CDR3 protein: CASSLGSRDRATYEQYF

clone size: .
J gene: TRBJ1-5
V gene: TRBV7-8
D gene: TRBD1
CDR3 DNA: TGTGCCAGCAGCTTATGGGACAGCCTTACCGCCAATCAGCCCCAGCATTTT
CDR3 protein: CASSLWDSLTANQPQHF

clone size: once
J gene: TRBJ1-1
V gene: TRBV27
D gene: .
CDR3 DNA: TGTGCCAGCAGTTTGAGGGAGGGCACTGAAGCTTTCTTT
CDR3 protein: CASSLREGTEAFF

clone size: .
J gene: TRBJ1-4
V gene: TRBV28
D gene: TRBD1
CDR3 DNA: TGTGCCAGCAGCTCAATGAAACTCCCGGGACAGGGAACTGAAAGACTGTTTTTT
CDR3 protein: CASSSMKLPGQGTERLFF

clone size: .
J gene: TRBJ1-3
V gene: TRBV2
D gene: .
CDR3 DNA: TGTGCCAGCAGTGCGACAGATAACTCTGGAAACACCATATATTTT
CDR3 protein: CASSATDNSGNTIYF

clone size: .
J gene: TRBJ1-3
V gene: TRBV28
D gene: TRBD1
CDR3 DNA: TGTGCCAGCAGCTTGACAGGGGGCTCTGGAAACACCATATATTTT
CDR3 protein: CASSLTGGSGNTIYF

clone size: few
J gene: TRBJ2-2
V gene: TRBV6-5
D gene: TRBD1
CDR3 DNA: TGTGCCAGCAGGCCAGACAGGGGGCAGGTCGGGGAGCTGTTTTTT
CDR3 protein: CASRPDRGQVGELFF

clone size: .
J gene: TRBJ2-1
V gene: TRBV21-1
D gene: .
CDR3 DNA: TGTGCCAGCAGCACCAATACTCCGTCAATCGGGCAGTTCTTC
CDR3 protein: CASSTNTPSIGQFF

clone size: .
J gene: TRBJ1-5
V gene: TRBV30
D gene: .
CDR3 DNA: TGTGCCTGGAGTGTAGGGGCCCCCACCCAGCCCCAGCATTTT
CDR3 protein: CAWSVGAPTQPQHF

clone size: .
J gene: TRBJ2-7
V gene: TRBV29-1
D gene: .
CDR3 DNA: TGCAGCGTTTCCCCCGGGGGTTACGAGCAGTACTTC
CDR3 protein: CSVSPGGYEQYF

clone size: .
J gene: TRBJ2-1
V gene: TRBV29-1
D gene: TRBD2
CDR3 DNA: TGCAGCGTTGAACCACCCGGGGGACTAGCGGGAGCTGAGCAGTTCTTC
CDR3 protein: CSVEPPGGLAGAEQFF

clone size: .
J gene: TRBJ2-1
V gene: TRBV6-1
D gene: .
CDR3 DNA: TGTGCCAGCAGTGACGACTGGAACTCCTACAATGAGCAGTTCTTC
CDR3 protein: CASSDDWNSYNEQFF

clone size: few
J gene: TRBJ2-1
V gene: TRBV6-1
D gene: TRBD2
CDR3 DNA: TGTGCCAGCAGTGAAAAAGCCGACGGGAGGGCCATCAATGAGCAGTTCTTC
CDR3 protein: CASSEKADGRAINEQFF

clone size: .
J gene: TRBJ2-6
V gene: TRBV28
D gene: TRBD2
CDR3 DNA: TGTGCCAGCACAGAATCCGGACTAGCGGGAGCTGGGGCCAACGTCCTGACTTTC
CDR3 protein: CASTESGLAGAGANVLTF

clone size: .
J gene: TRBJ2-3
V gene: TRBV30
D gene: TRBD2
CDR3 DNA: TGTGCCTCCGGACTAGCGGGAGTGGTCACAGATACGCAGTATTTT
CDR3 protein: CASGLAGVVTDTQYF

clone size: .
J gene: TRBJ1-3
V gene: TRBV5-6
D gene: TRBD1
CDR3 DNA: TGTGCCAGCAGCTTAACAGGGGCTGGAAACACCATATATTTT
CDR3 protein: CASSLTGAGNTIYF

clone size: .
J gene: TRBJ1-3
V gene: TRBV9
D gene: .
CDR3 DNA: TGTGCCAGCAGCGGAACAGGGTCGGCGGGAAACACCATATATTTT
CDR3 protein: CASSGTGSAGNTIYF

clone size: .
J gene: TRBJ2-2
V gene: TRBV6-5
D gene: TRBD2
CDR3 DNA: TGTGCCAGCAGTTATGACGGACTAGCGGTCGGGGAGCTGTTTTTT
CDR3 protein: CASSYDGLAVGELFF

clone size: few
J gene: TRBJ2-3
V gene: TRBV18
D gene: .
CDR3 DNA: TGTGCCAGCCGTGCAGGGGTTTCCGCAGATACGCAGTATTTT
CDR3 protein: CASRAGVSADTQYF

clone size: once
J gene: TRBJ2-7
V gene: TRBV6-5
D gene: .
CDR3 DNA: TGTGCCAGCACCAAGGGAGGCTACGAGCAGTACTTC
CDR3 protein: CASTKGGYEQYF

clone size: .
J gene: TRBJ2-7
V gene: TRBV7-9
D gene: TRBD1
CDR3 DNA: TGTGCCAGCAGCTTACTACAGGGGGGCGAGCAGTACTTC
CDR3 protein: CASSLLQGGEQYF